This passage covers 9 T cell receptor beta chains from one sample sequenced in a study of vaccination effects on CD4 cells after COVID-19 (dated by TCRdb to 2022 to 2024). In the ViraFEST assay, PBMC were stimulated with viral peptide pools, and antigen-specific CD4+ T cell clonotypes were then identified by expansion using TCR sequencing. After roughly 11 days of culture, CD4+ T cells were isolated with the EasySep CD4+ T cell isolation kit. Negative nucleocapsid antibody results before and after vaccination confirmed that the healthy vaccine recipients had no prior SARS-CoV-2 infection. Receptors were amplified or captured by the immunoSEQ multiplex PCR assay. TCRdb re-hosts the immuneACCESS table, in-frame sequences only. Its copies lack some clones; in the studies checked, an unresolved V gene accounts for under half of them, and the cause for the rest is not known. Present in this sample are tens of thousands of clones, around 68% of which were seen just once. The ten largest clones add up to roughly 18% of the sample.

The antigens for these receptors are not known. This specimen consisted of CD4+ T cells from PBMCs cultured with SARS-CoV-2 spike peptides, obtained before COVID-19 vaccination. The sample's cell subset or site label, decoded: SARS-CoV-2 spike overlapping peptide pool stimulation. The source is a human donor who received a COVID-19 vaccine.

The V and J genes are TRBV12-5 and TRBJ2-5; 7 nucleotides agree with TRBD1. CDR1 is LGHNT and CDR2 is FRNRAP in the germline V gene. Unmatched junction bases numbered 6, after V lost 4 bases and J lost 1 base. The CDR3 totals 15 residues. CDR3 coding DNA: TGTGCTAGTGGTTGGACAGGACTCACCCAAGAGACCCAGTACTTC. This gives the protein CASGWTGLTQETQYF.

For the CDR3, the DNA is TGTGCCAGTAGTACTTACCGGGACAGGGAATTTCGTTTCTTT. Translation: CASSTYRDREFRFF. V is TRBV19 and J is TRBJ1-1; 9 bases fit TRBD1. J gave up 13 bases and V 4 bases, and 13 bases lay outside the gene matches. Germline V gene data show CDR1 as LNHDA and CDR2 as SQIVND (reference sequence). The CDR3 is 14 residues long.

The sample holds a few counts of this clone. The gene calls are TRBV19 and TRBJ1-2; 8 bases line up with TRBD1. Germline trimming cut 5 bases from V and 7 bases from J; bases unmatched to any gene: 9. The length of the CDR3 is 14 residues. Germline V gene lookup returns CDR1 LNHDA and CDR2 SQIVND (reference sequence). CDR3 sequence (DNA): TGTGCCAGTAGTGCCAGGACAGGGTTGAGTGGCTACACCTTC. It encodes CASSARTGLSGYTF.

CDR3 in DNA: TGCAGCGCTGCTACGGGGAGCAATCAGCCCCAGCATTTT. Residues: CSAATGSNQPQHF. The V call is TRBV29-1, the J call TRBJ1-5; D ambiguous. CDR3 length: 13 amino acids. CDR1 SQVTM and CDR2 ANQGSEA come from the germline V gene. V lost 7 bases and J 1 base, leaving 11 bases between the germline ends.

This chain links TRBV5-1 with TRBJ1-2; possible D gene TRBD1, 6 bases. V gave up 0 bases and J gave up 0 bases, with 15 bases separating them. Germline lookup yields CDR1 SGHRS and CDR2 YFSETQ. This CDR3 comprises 17 residues. The CDR3 DNA is TGCGCCAGCAGCTTGGCCCCAGGGGTAGGGCCTAACTATGGCTACACCTTC. It encodes CASSLAPGVGPNYGYTF.

This clone has only a few counts. The J gene is TRBJ1-2, the V gene TRBV6-6, with TRBD1 matching 8 bases. Germline V gene lookup returns CDR1 MNHNY and CDR2 SVGAGI (reference sequence). Trimming took 6 bases from V and 3 from J; bases not matched to a gene: 3. CDR3 length: 13 amino acids. CDR3 sequence: CASRAGGDYGYTF. The CDR3 DNA follows: TGTGCCAGCAGGGCAGGGGGCGACTATGGCTACACCTTC.

This chain uses TRBV6-5 with TRBJ2-7; 9 bases are shared with TRBD1. Per germline, CDR1 MNHEY and CDR2 SVGAGI. This CDR3 region has 14 residues. With 7 bases clipped from V and 2 bases from J, the junction kept 6 bases outside the gene matches. The CDR3 here is CASTRTGATYEQYF. In DNA, the CDR3 is TGTGCCAGCACCAGGACAGGGGCGACCTACGAGCAGTACTTC.

V and J are TRBV28 and TRBJ2-2; 8 bases align to TRBD2. V dropped 4 bases and J dropped 5; count of bases not matched to a gene: 6. Germline lookup yields CDR1 MDHEN and CDR2 SYDVKM. The CDR3 sequence is 15 residues long. The CDR3 here is CASSSPGGGTGELFF. The CDR3 bases are TGTGCCAGCAGTTCCCCCGGGGGGGGGACCGGGGAGCTGTTTTTT.

This clone was recorded only once. This chain joins TRBV29-1 and TRBJ1-1, with D perhaps matching TRBD1 (5 bases). The CDR3 contains 13 residues. Germline loops: CDR1 SQVTM, CDR2 ANQGSEA. Trimming removed 5 bases at V and 2 bases at J, with 12 bases between. The CDR3 bases are TGCAGCGTTTTCCGGGGCCAAAACACTGAAGCTTTCTTT. Translation gives CSVFRGQNTEAFF.